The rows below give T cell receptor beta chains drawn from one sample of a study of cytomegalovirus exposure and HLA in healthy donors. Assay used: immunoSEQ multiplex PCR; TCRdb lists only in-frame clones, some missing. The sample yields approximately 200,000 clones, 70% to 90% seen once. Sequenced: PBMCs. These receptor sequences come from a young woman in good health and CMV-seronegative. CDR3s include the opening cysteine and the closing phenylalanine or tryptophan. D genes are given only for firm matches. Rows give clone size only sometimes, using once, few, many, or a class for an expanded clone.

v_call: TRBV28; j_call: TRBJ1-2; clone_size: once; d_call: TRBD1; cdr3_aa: CASSTTGDGYTF; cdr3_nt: TGTGCCAGCAGTACGACAGGGGATGGCTACACCTTC
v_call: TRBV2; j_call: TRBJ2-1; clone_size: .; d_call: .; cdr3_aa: CASSPSPGQFF; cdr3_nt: TGTGCCAGCAGTCCTAGCCCCGGACAGTTCTTC
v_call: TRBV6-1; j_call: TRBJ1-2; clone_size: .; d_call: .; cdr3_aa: CASSEGTYGYTF; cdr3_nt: TGTGCCAGCAGTGAAGGGACATATGGCTACACCTTC
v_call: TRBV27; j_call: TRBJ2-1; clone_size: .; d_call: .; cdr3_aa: CASSLSPTAYNEQFF; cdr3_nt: TGTGCCAGCAGTTTATCTCCGACAGCTTACAATGAGCAGTTCTTC
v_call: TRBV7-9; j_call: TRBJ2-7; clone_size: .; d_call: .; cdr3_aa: CASSLAGERNEQYF; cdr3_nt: TGTGCCAGCAGCTTAGCAGGGGAAAGAAACGAGCAGTACTTC
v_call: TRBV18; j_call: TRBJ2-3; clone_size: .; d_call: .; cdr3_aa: CASPSSSGGDTQYF; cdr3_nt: TGTGCCAGCCCATCTTCGAGCGGAGGGGATACGCAGTATTTT
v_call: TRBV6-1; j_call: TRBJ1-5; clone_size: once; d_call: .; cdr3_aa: CASSETGLVQPQHF; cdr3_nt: TGTGCCAGCAGTGAAACAGGGTTAGTTCAGCCCCAGCATTTT
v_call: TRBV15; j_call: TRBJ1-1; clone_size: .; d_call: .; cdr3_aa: CATSSGMGMNTEAFF; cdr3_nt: TGTGCCACCAGCAGTGGCATGGGCATGAACACTGAAGCTTTCTTT
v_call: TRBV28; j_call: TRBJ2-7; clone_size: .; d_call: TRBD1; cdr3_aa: CASSPRDRVYEQYF; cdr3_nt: TGTGCCAGCAGTCCCCGGGACAGGGTCTACGAGCAGTACTTC
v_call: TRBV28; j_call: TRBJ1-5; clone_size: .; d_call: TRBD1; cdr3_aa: CASSWRTGENQPQHF; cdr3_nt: TGTGCCAGCAGTTGGAGAACAGGGGAAAATCAGCCCCAGCATTTT
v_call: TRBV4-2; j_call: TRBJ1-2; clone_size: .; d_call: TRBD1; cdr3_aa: CASSLNGGTGRAYTF; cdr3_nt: TGTGCCAGCAGCCTTAACGGGGGGACAGGGAGGGCCTACACCTTC
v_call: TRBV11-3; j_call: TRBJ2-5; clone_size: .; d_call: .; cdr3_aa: CASSRRTEETQYF; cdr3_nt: TGTGCCAGCAGCAGACGGACTGAAGAGACCCAGTACTTC
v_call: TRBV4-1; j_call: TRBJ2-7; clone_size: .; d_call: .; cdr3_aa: CASSQDSRRDNYEQYF; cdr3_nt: TGCGCCAGCAGCCAAGATTCCCGCCGGGACAACTACGAGCAGTACTTC
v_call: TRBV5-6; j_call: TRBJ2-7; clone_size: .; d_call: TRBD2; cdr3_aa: CASSFSTSGSYEQYF; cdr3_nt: TGTGCCAGCAGCTTCTCGACTAGCGGCTCCTACGAGCAGTACTTC
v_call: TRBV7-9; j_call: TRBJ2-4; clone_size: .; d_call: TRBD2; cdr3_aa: CASSLVAGDLRAKNIQYF; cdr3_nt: TGTGCCAGCAGCTTAGTTGCGGGGGACCTGAGAGCCAAAAACATTCAGTACTTC
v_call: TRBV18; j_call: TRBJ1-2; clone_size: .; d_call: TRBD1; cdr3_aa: CASSPSGTGGVLTDYGYTF; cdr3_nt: TGTGCCAGCTCACCATCCGGGACAGGGGGCGTGCTAACCGACTATGGCTACACCTTC
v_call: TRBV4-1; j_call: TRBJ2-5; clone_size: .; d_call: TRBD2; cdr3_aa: CASSQDGGVTKETQYF; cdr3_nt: TGCGCCAGCAGCCAAGACGGGGGGGTAACCAAAGAGACCCAGTACTTC
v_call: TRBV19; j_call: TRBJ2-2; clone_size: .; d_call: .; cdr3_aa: CASSMRRFGELFF; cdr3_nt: TGTGCCAGTAGTATGCGGAGGTTCGGGGAGCTGTTTTTT
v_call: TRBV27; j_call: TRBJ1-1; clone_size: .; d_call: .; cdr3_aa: CASRKGVKNTEAFF; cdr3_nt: TGTGCCAGCAGGAAGGGAGTTAAGAACACTGAAGCTTTCTTT
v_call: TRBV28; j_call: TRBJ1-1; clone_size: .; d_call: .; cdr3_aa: CASSVNTEAFF; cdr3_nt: TGTGCCAGCAGTGTAAACACTGAAGCTTTCTTT
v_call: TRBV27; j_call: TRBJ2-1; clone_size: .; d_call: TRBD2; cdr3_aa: CASSPGTSGHNEQFF; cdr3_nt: TGTGCCAGCAGTCCCGGGACTAGCGGACACAATGAGCAGTTCTTC
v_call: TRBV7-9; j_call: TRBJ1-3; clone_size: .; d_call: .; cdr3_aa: CASSPLLWGGGGNTIYF; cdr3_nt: TGTGCCAGCAGCCCCCTGTTATGGGGGGGAGGTGGAAACACCATATATTTT
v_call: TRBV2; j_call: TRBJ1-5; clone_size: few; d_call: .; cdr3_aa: CASSPESNQPQHF; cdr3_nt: TGTGCCAGCAGTCCCGAGAGCAATCAGCCCCAGCATTTT
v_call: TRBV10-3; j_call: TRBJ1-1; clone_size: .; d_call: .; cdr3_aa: CAISGGVGPGMNTEAFF; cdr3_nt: TGTGCCATCAGTGGGGGGGTAGGGCCCGGTATGAACACTGAAGCTTTCTTT
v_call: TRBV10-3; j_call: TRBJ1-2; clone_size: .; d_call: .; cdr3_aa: CAISESKMGQGANYGYTF; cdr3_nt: TGTGCCATCAGTGAGTCGAAAATGGGTCAAGGGGCGAACTATGGCTACACCTTC
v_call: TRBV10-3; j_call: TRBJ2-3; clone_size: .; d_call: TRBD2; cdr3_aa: CAISESRLAGPSTDTQYF; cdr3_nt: TGTGCCATCAGTGAGTCGAGGCTAGCGGGCCCTAGCACAGATACGCAGTATTTT
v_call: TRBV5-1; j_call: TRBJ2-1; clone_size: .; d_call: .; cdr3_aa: CASSLRWSSYNEQFF; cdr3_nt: TGCGCCAGCAGCCTCAGATGGAGCTCCTACAATGAGCAGTTCTTC
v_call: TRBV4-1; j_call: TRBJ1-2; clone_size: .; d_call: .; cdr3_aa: CASSQGGKDYGYTF; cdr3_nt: TGCGCCAGCAGCCAGGGGGGGAAAGACTATGGCTACACCTTC
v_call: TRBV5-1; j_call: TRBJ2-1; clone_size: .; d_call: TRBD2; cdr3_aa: CASSQTSGDYNEQFF; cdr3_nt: TGCGCCAGCAGCCAAACTAGCGGAGACTACAATGAGCAGTTCTTC
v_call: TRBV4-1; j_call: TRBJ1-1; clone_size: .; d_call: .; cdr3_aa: CASSQEPGAGTEAFF; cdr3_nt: TGCGCCAGCAGCCAGGAACCAGGGGCGGGCACTGAAGCTTTCTTT
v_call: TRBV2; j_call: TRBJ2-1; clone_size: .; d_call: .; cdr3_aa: CASSEEVRDEQFF; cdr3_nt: TGTGCCAGCAGTGAAGAAGTTCGCGATGAGCAGTTCTTC
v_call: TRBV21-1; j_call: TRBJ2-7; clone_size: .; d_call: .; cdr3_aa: CASTTPGTGPEQYF; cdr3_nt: TGTGCCAGCACCACCCCTGGGACAGGTCCGGAGCAGTACTTC
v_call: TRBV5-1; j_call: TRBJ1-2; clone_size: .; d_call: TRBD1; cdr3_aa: CASSLGGQRRGGYTF; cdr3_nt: TGCGCCAGCAGCTTGGGGGGACAGAGGAGAGGTGGCTACACCTTC
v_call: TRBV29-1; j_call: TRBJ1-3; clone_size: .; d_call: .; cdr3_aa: CSPHSGNTIYF; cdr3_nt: TGCAGCCCCCACTCTGGAAACACCATATATTTT